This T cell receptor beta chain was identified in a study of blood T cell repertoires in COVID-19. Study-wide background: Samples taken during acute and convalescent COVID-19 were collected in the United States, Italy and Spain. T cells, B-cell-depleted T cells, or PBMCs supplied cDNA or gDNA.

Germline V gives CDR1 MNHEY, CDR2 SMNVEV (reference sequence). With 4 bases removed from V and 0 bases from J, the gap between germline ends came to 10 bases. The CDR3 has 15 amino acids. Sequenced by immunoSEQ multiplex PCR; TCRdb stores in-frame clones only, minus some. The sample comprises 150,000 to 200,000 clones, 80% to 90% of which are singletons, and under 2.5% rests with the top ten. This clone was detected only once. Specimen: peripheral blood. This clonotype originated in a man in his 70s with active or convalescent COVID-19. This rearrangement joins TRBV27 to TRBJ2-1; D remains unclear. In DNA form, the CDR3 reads TGTGCCAGCAGTTGGGCCGTTAGCTCCTACAATGAGCAGTTCTTC. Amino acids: CASSWAVSSYNEQFF.